The clone carrying this TCR beta chain was detected a few times. Its antigen is still unknown. Germline V gene lookup returns CDR1 SQVTM and CDR2 ANQGSEA. This CDR3 is 11 amino acids long. V was shortened by 4 bases and J by 5 bases, with 9 bases between the two germline ends. Alongside a J-beta primer mix, a sample-barcoded 5' primer served in a second PCR lasting roughly 7 to 11 cycles. Every sample gave at least 3 million paired-end reads containing CDR3. From the 5' RACE reads, TCRdb called clonotypes with MiXCR, one entry per CDR3 protein. The table has around 990,000 distinct CDR3 sequences, roughly a quarter seen once. The sample is drawn from a study of blood T cells in healthy people across ages. Study conclusions and caveats: A strong correlation was seen between TCR beta diversity and naive T cell percentage. Investigators viewed diversity estimates from one million T cells as underestimates, the study reported.

These records were also assigned to another study, of T cells of mothers and their children. From that report: Normalized overlap was always slightly, never significantly, higher in related than unrelated mother-child pairs.

The sequencing input was blood. The chain employs TRBV29-1 and TRBJ2-7; D is unclear. This TCR derives from a girl aged 2 to 10 in good health. CDR3 DNA sequence: TGCAGCGTTGGGCAGGTACACGAGCAGTACTTC. Translating it yields CSVGQVHEQYF.